The 23 T cell receptor beta chains listed next were all sequenced from one sample in a study of T-cell memory formation after mild COVID-19 (dated by TCRdb to 2020 to 2022). To prepare the library, 5' RACE was applied. Data came from an Illumina NovaSeq 6000. The public reads were quality trimmed at Q25 with fastp and then assembled into clones with MiXCR by TCRdb, keeping productive beta chains. Records with the same CDR3 protein are collapsed into one entry carrying the most frequent genes and DNA. The sample table records hundreds of thousands of distinct CDR3 sequences; roughly 23% of these occur just once. Around 12% of the sample is in the top ten clones. The sequenced sample consisted of PBMCs or a T cell subset sorted from them (not recorded which). The source is an adult woman who had mild COVID-19 (a few samples of this study predate the infection). The sample titles of this study are shuffled in the database, so cell type and time point are left out; the donor was told from shared clones.

The chain couples TRBV5-1 to TRBJ1-3, with a weak D call TRBD1 (5 bases). CDR1 is SGHRS and CDR2 is YFSETQ in the germline V gene. This CDR3 comprises 16 residues. Trimming cost V 4 bases and J 3 bases, with 17 bases left between them. Written as DNA, the CDR3 is TGCGCCAGCAGCCACACCCAGGGAGTCGGTGGAAACACCATATATTTT. Residues: CASSHTQGVGGNTIYF.

This chain connects TRBV7-8 to TRBJ2-3; D not certain. Looked up from germline, CDR1 is SGHVS and CDR2 is FQNEAQ. V lost 2 bases and J lost 3, with 12 bases in between. The CDR3 extends over 15 amino acids. CDR3 region: CASSLFGRATDTQYF. CDR3 sequence (DNA): TGTGCCAGCAGCTTATTCGGAAGGGCTACAGATACGCAGTATTTT. The variable domain in full, with the rest retrieved from reference TRBV7-8 and TRBJ2-3, is GAGVSQSPRYKVAKRGQDVALRCDPISGHVSLFWYQQALGQGPEFLTYFQNEAQLDKSGLPSDRFFAERPEGSVSTLKIQRTQQEDSAVYLCASSLFGRATDTQYFGPGTRLTVL.

This clonotype was picked up a small number of times. The rearrangement links TRBV7-8 to TRBJ2-2; D is unclear. The CDR3 totals 12 residues. Germline V gene lookup returns CDR1 SGHVS and CDR2 FQNEAQ. V was pared by 5 bases and J by 6 bases, with 7 bases between. The CDR3 DNA reads as TGTGCCAGCAGCGTCGGAGCCGGGGAGCTGTTTTTT. Translated, it gives CASSVGAGELFF. Full variable domain (rest looked up from reference TRBV7-8 and TRBJ2-2): GAGVSQSPRYKVAKRGQDVALRCDPISGHVSLFWYQQALGQGPEFLTYFQNEAQLDKSGLPSDRFFAERPEGSVSTLKIQRTQQEDSAVYLCASSVGAGELFFGEGSRLTVL.

This clonotype was counted between two and nine times. The chain is built from TRBV12-3 or TRBV12-4 and TRBJ1-5, with TRBD1 as a possible D gene (5 bases). The CDR3 has 14 amino acids. The V end was cut by 6 bases, the J end by 2 bases, with 11 bases between. Here the CDR3 DNA reads TGTGCCAGCAGCCGCCGGGGGGGCAATCAGCCCCAGCATTTT. This translates into CASSRRGGNQPQHF.

The V and J genes are TRBV12-3 or TRBV12-4 and TRBJ2-4; tentative D call: TRBD1 (5 bases). The CDR3 contains 13 residues. Trimming removed 6 bases from V and 0 bases from J, with 6 bases in between. Here the CDR3 reads CASRQVAKNIQYF. The CDR3 coding sequence is TGTGCCAGCAGACAGGTAGCCAAAAACATTCAGTACTTC.

The CDR3 DNA sequence: TGTGCCAGCAGCCGGCGGGGGGGCCTAGCCAAAAACATTCAGTACTTC. This codes for CASSRRGGLAKNIQYF. The chain has TRBV7-2 and TRBJ2-4; 9 bases are shared with TRBD2. Germline V CDR1 and CDR2: SGHTA, FQGNSA. Germline trimming cut 5 bases from V and 0 bases from J; bases unmatched to any gene: 5. The CDR3 length is 16 residues.

The table lists this clonotype with a count of one. The chain couples TRBV6-1 to TRBJ2-1; 8 bases are shared with TRBD2. V lost 4 bases, J lost 0 bases, and 17 bases stayed unmatched. CDR1 is MNHNS, CDR2 SASEGT, per germline. This CDR3 is 20 amino acids long. The CDR3 DNA follows: TGTGCCAGCAGTGGCGGGGGGTGGACCAGCGGGATCTTCTCCTACAATGAGCAGTTCTTC. Translation: CASSGGGWTSGIFSYNEQFF.

The J gene is TRBJ1-1, the V gene TRBV20-1; tentative D call: TRBD1 (5 bases). The V gene lost 5 bases and the J gene lost 10 bases, with 20 bases spanning the gap. Germline values: CDR1 DFQATT, CDR2 SNEGSKA (reference sequence). The CDR3 covers 13 residues. The CDR3: CSAPAQGTSGAFF. The CDR3 DNA reads as TGCAGTGCTCCGGCCCAGGGAACATCTGGAGCTTTCTTT.

V and J are TRBV18 and TRBJ2-7; D gene unclear. CDR3 length: 13 residues. The V gene's germline CDR1 is KGHSH and CDR2 LQKENI. The ends were cut back, 0 bases at V and 5 bases at J, with 8 bases in the middle. This CDR3 is CASSPPQRNEQYF. CDR3 DNA sequence: TGTGCCAGCTCACCACCCCAGAGAAACGAGCAGTACTTC.

This chain uses TRBV20-1 with TRBJ2-7; no clear D gene. Germline CDR1 and CDR2: DFQATT and SNEGSKA (reference sequence). Trimming stripped 2 bases from V and 0 bases from J, with 8 bases between. The CDR3 is 13 residues long. The CDR3 sequence: CSARTAFSYEQYF. CDR3 nucleotides: TGCAGTGCTAGAACGGCATTCTCCTACGAGCAGTACTTC.

The V gene is TRBV2, the J gene TRBJ2-5; tentatively, D is TRBD2 (5 bases). The V gene's germline CDR1 is SNHLY and CDR2 FYNNEI. This CDR3 region has 13 residues. With 4 bases removed from V and 5 bases from J, the gap between germline ends came to 11 bases. The CDR3 sequence is CASSGERMETQYF. CDR3 in DNA: TGTGCCAGCAGTGGGGAGAGAATGGAGACCCAGTACTTC. The full variable domain, completed using reference TRBV2 and TRBJ2-5, is EPEVTQTPSHQVTQMGQEVILRCVPISNHLYFYWYRQILGQKVEFLVSFYNNEISEKSEIFDDQFSVERPDGSNFTLKIRSTKLEDSAMYFCASSGERMETQYFGPGTRLLVL.

The table lists this clonotype with a few counts. J is TRBJ2-5 and V is TRBV12-3 or TRBV12-4; D unclear. V lost 2 bases and J lost 7, with 8 bases in between. The CDR3 runs to 12 residues. DNA for the CDR3: TGTGCCAGCAGTTTACGGCCGGGGACCCAGTACTTC. It is translated as CASSLRPGTQYF.

The chain couples TRBV20-1 to TRBJ1-1; no definite D call. Germline CDR1 DFQATT, CDR2 SNEGSKA (reference sequence). This CDR3 is built from 10 residues. V was clipped by 6 bases and J by 6 bases, with 8 bases between them. The CDR3 is CSASRAEAFF. The DNA of the CDR3 is TGCAGTGCGTCACGGGCTGAAGCTTTCTTT.

The chain combines TRBV11-1 with TRBJ2-2, with TRBD2 identical over 8 bases. The germline CDR1 and CDR2 sequences are SGHAT and FQDESV (reference sequence). The CDR3 contains 17 residues. Trimming took 7 bases from V and 3 from J; bases not matched to a gene: 13. CDR3 residues: CASTDPFSGTDTGELFF. The CDR3 DNA is TGTGCCAGCACCGACCCTTTTAGCGGGACGGACACCGGGGAGCTGTTTTTT.

This clonotype was seen a handful of times. The chain has TRBV6-2 or TRBV6-3 and TRBJ1-1; a possible D gene is TRBD1 (6 bases). CDR3 size: 16 residues. Trimming left V 5 bases short and J 0 bases short, with 16 bases between. In germline, CDR1 is MNHEY, CDR2 SVGEGT. The CDR3: CASSMLGGAVNTEAFF. The CDR3 DNA reads as TGTGCCAGCAGTATGTTGGGGGGCGCGGTGAACACTGAAGCTTTCTTT.

This clonotype was found a few times. This rearrangement joins TRBV5-4 to TRBJ2-7, with no clear D. Deletions cut 3 bases from V and 2 bases from J, with 15 bases between. Germline V gene sequence: CDR1 SGHNT, CDR2 YYREEE (reference sequence). CDR3 length equals 15 residues. The chain's CDR3 is CASSSDPGYTYEQYF. The DNA of the CDR3 is TGTGCCAGCAGCTCCGACCCGGGCTACACCTACGAGCAGTACTTC.

V gene TRBV2 combines with J gene TRBJ2-1; the match to TRBD2 covers 9 bases. The germline CDR1 and CDR2 sequences are SNHLY and FYNNEI. The V segment lost 3 bases and the J segment 0 bases; nucleotides outside the gene matches: 6. The CDR3 is 17 amino acids. CDR3: CASSDLSGGSSYNEQFF. The CDR3 DNA sequence: TGTGCCAGCAGTGACCTTAGCGGGGGAAGCTCCTACAATGAGCAGTTCTTC.

This clonotype was observed a few times. The chain carries TRBV12-3 or TRBV12-4 and TRBJ2-5; the D is unclear. V was pared by 0 bases and J by 7 bases, with 9 bases between. This CDR3 region has 13 residues. The CDR3 nucleotides read TGTGCCAGCAGTTTAGCGGCCCCCGGGACCCAGTACTTC. It translates to CASSLAAPGTQYF.

The table lists this clonotype with many counts. The gene calls are TRBV7-2 and TRBJ1-2, with D unresolved. The CDR3 has 15 residues. Germline assignment: CDR1 SGHTA and CDR2 FQGNSA. V shed 5 bases and J shed 8 bases, with 21 bases lying between them. The CDR3 coding sequence is TGTGCCAGCAGCCCATACTATGAGGGCACCGGGGGCTACACCTTC. It yields the protein CASSPYYEGTGGYTF.

The V gene is TRBV24-1, the J gene TRBJ2-5; 7 nucleotides align to TRBD1. The CDR3 is 16 amino acids. Germline CDR1 and CDR2: KGHDR and SFDVKD. V gave up 6 bases and J gave up 2 bases; unmatched junction bases: 11. Here the CDR3 DNA reads TGTGCCACCAGTCACCGACAGGGATTCAATCAAGAGACCCAGTACTTC. Protein: CATSHRQGFNQETQYF.

This rearrangement joins TRBV6-2 or TRBV6-3 to TRBJ2-7; 7 positions agree with TRBD1. J lost 0 bases, V lost 7 bases, and 6 bases had no gene match. Germline-derived CDR1 and CDR2 are MNHEY and SVGEGT. The CDR3 contains 14 residues. CDR3 amino acids: CASTHRDSSYEQYF. The CDR3 DNA sequence: TGTGCCAGCACCCACCGGGACAGCTCCTACGAGCAGTACTTC.

There are a few counts of this clonotype. The genes are TRBV7-3 and TRBJ1-3, with 10 bases aligning to TRBD1. CDR1 is SGHTA and CDR2 is FQGTGA in the germline V gene. CDR3 length: 15 amino acids. Trimming took 1 base from V and 7 from J; bases not matched to a gene: 4. The CDR3 DNA reads TGTGCCAGCAGCTTAAGAGGACAGGGGGAGAACACCATATATTTT. Encoded protein: CASSLRGQGENTIYF. Full variable domain (rest looked up from reference TRBV7-3 and TRBJ1-3): GAGVSQTPSNKVTEKGKYVELRCDPISGHTALYWYRQSLGQGPEFLIYFQGTGAADDSGLPNDRFFAVRPEGSVSTLKIQRTERGDSAVYLCASSLRGQGENTIYFGEGSWLTVV.

This clonotype was observed a handful of times. The CDR3 sequence: CAWSGTGDTGELFF. In DNA form, the CDR3 reads TGTGCCTGGAGTGGGACAGGGGACACCGGGGAGCTGTTTTTT. V is TRBV30 and J is TRBJ2-2; 9 bases are a match to TRBD1. The CDR3 length is 14 residues. Germline lookup yields CDR1 GTSNPN and CDR2 SVGIG (reference sequence). J was trimmed by 3 bases and V by 1 base; bases with no gene match: 0.